This entry lists 13 T cell receptor beta chains sequenced from one sample in a study of blood T cell repertoires in COVID-19. Using immunoSEQ multiplex PCR, the repertoire was profiled, and TCRdb retains in-frame clones only, with some absent. The sample holds about 360,000 clones, 86% seen once. Input material: peripheral blood. These receptors originate from an older woman with COVID-19, enrolled during active disease.

The genes are TRBV7-9 and TRBJ1-1; no clear D. The CDR3 spans 13 residues. Germline V CDR1 and CDR2: SEHNR, FQNEAQ (reference sequence). V was cut by 2 bases and J by 0 bases, with 4 bases left in between. DNA for the CDR3: TGTGCCAGCAGCTTATCGTTGAACACTGAAGCTTTCTTT. It specifies CASSLSLNTEAFF. Using reference TRBV7-9 and TRBJ1-1 for the parts outside the CDR3, the full variable domain is DTGVSQNPRHKITKRGQNVTFRCDPISEHNRLYWYRQTLGQGPEFLTYFQNEAQLEKSRLLSDRFSAERPKGSFSTLEIQRTEQGDSAMYLCASSLSLNTEAFFGQGTRLTVV.

The chain is built from TRBV5-5 and TRBJ1-2; 11 nucleotides agree with TRBD1. The CDR3 length is 16 residues. V dropped 0 bases and J dropped 5; count of bases not matched to a gene: 6. Germline assignment: CDR1 SGHKS and CDR2 YYEKEE (reference sequence). This chain's CDR3 is CASSLDIGTGGYGYTF. The CDR3 DNA follows: TGTGCCAGCAGCTTGGATATAGGGACAGGGGGGTATGGCTACACCTTC.

The chain uses TRBV11-2 and TRBJ1-2; 7 bases match TRBD1. The V gene end was trimmed by 5 bases and the J gene end by 2 bases; junction bases not matched to a gene: 2. The CDR3 is 13 residues long. Per the germline V gene, CDR1 is SGHAT and CDR2 is FQNNGV. The CDR3 DNA reads as TGTGCCAGCAGCCGGGACAGCAACTATGGCTACACCTTC. Its translation is CASSRDSNYGYTF.

This clone was seen at least ten times. CDR3 sequence: CASSQDSVGNTIYF. CDR3 nucleotide sequence: TGCGCCAGCAGCCAAGACAGTGTAGGAAACACCATATATTTT. The chain joins TRBV5-1 to TRBJ1-3, with D perhaps TRBD1 (5 bases). CDR1 and CDR2 (germline): SGHRS, YFSETQ. This CDR3 comprises 14 residues. The germline V and J ends were trimmed by 4 bases and 4 bases, with 12 bases remaining between them. The whole variable domain, remainder taken from reference TRBV5-1 and TRBJ1-3, is KAGVTQTPRYLIKTRGQQVTLSCSPISGHRSVSWYQQTPGQGLQFLFEYFSETQRNKGNFPGRFSGRQFSNSRSEMNVSTLELGDSALYLCASSQDSVGNTIYFGEGSWLTVV.

The V gene is TRBV6-5, the J gene TRBJ2-7, with D unresolved. Trimming cost V 8 bases and J 3 bases, with 11 bases left between them. CDR1 MNHEY and CDR2 SVGAGI come from the germline V gene. This CDR3 has 12 amino acids. The chain's CDR3 is CASRRNRYEQYF. The CDR3 DNA reads as TGTGCCAGCCGCAGAAACCGCTACGAGCAGTACTTC.

The V call is TRBV11-2, the J call TRBJ2-5; a weak D match, TRBD1 (6 bases). Trimming cost V 5 bases and J 0 bases, with 7 bases left between them. The CDR3 has 13 amino acids. In germline, CDR1 is SGHAT, CDR2 FQNNGV. The CDR3: CASSRDNQETQYF. The CDR3 bases are TGTGCCAGCAGCCGGGACAACCAAGAGACCCAGTACTTC.

CDR3 sequence reads: CASTHGVNTEAFF. In DNA form, the CDR3 reads TGTGCCAGCACCCACGGGGTGAACACTGAAGCTTTCTTT. The V and J genes are TRBV3-1 (or the pseudogene TRBV3-2) and TRBJ1-1; D gene unclear. In germline, CDR1 is LGHDT, CDR2 YNNKEL (reference sequence). The V and J ends lost 7 bases and 0 bases respectively, with 9 bases between them. The CDR3 is made up of 13 amino acids.

The V call is TRBV27, the J call TRBJ2-2; TRBD2 might be the D (6 bases). V lost 1 base, J lost 3 bases, and 6 bases lay in between. The germline V gene encodes CDR1 MNHEY and CDR2 SMNVEV (reference sequence). The CDR3 has 14 residues. In DNA, the CDR3 is TGTGCCAGCAGTTTATGGGGGGACACCGGGGAGCTGTTTTTT. It is translated as CASSLWGDTGELFF.

The chain uses TRBV19 and TRBJ1-5; maybe TRBD1 (6 bases). The CDR3 totals 16 residues. V was clipped by 6 bases and J by 2 bases, with 17 bases between them. Looked up from germline, CDR1 is LNHDA and CDR2 is SQIVND (reference sequence). The CDR3 is CASSIQGFEGNQPQHF. The CDR3 nucleotides read TGTGCCAGTAGCATACAGGGTTTTGAGGGCAATCAGCCCCAGCATTTT.

V gene TRBV6-5 combines with J gene TRBJ1-1; TRBD1 matches 7 bases. In germline, CDR1 is MNHEY, CDR2 SVGAGI. V lost 2 bases, J lost 6 bases, and 6 bases stayed unmatched. This CDR3 contains 14 residues. CDR3 region: CASSYKDRWAEAFF. CDR3 DNA: TGTGCCAGCAGTTACAAGGACAGGTGGGCTGAAGCTTTCTTT.

This clone turned up a few times. This chain uses TRBV7-9 with TRBJ2-7; 10 positions agree with TRBD1. The trim removed 10 bases at V and 3 bases at J, leaving 9 bases unmatched. CDR1 and CDR2 from the germline V gene are SEHNR and FQNEAQ (reference sequence). This CDR3 region has 14 residues. CDR3 residues: CATLGDRGSYEQYF. The CDR3 DNA reads as TGTGCCACCCTCGGGGACAGGGGTAGCTACGAGCAGTACTTC.

The V and J genes are TRBV5-4 and TRBJ1-1, with a weak D call TRBD1 (6 bases). Trimming cost V 0 bases and J 5 bases, with 14 bases left between them. CDR1 is SGHNT, CDR2 YYREEE, per germline (reference sequence). The CDR3 spans 15 residues. The CDR3 DNA follows: TGTGCCAGCAGCTTGGTCGGGGGGCCGGGTACTGAAGCTTTCTTT. Its translation: CASSLVGGPGTEAFF.

This clone was observed a few times. CDR3 bases: TGCGCCAGCAGCCAAGATTTTCGCCAGAGCGGGGGAAACATTCAGTACTTC. The encoded protein is CASSQDFRQSGGNIQYF. This chain links TRBV4-3 with TRBJ2-4, with 8 bases lining up with TRBD2. The CDR3 extends over 17 amino acids. J gave up 6 bases and V 0 bases, and 10 bases lay outside the gene matches. Per the germline V gene, CDR1 is LGHNA and CDR2 is YSLEER.